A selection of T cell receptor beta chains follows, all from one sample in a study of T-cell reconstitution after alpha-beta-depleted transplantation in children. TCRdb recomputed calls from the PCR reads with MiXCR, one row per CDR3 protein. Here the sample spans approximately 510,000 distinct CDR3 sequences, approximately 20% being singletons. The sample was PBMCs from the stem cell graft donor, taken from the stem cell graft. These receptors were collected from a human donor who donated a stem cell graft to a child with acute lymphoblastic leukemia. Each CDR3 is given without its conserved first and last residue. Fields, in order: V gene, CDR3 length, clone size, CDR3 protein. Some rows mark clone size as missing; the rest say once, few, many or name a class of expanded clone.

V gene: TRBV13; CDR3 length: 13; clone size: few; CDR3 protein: ASSLGQLPNYGYT
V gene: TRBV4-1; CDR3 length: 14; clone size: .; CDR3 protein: ASSHPPGTGYEKLF
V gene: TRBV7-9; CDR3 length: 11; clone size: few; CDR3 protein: ASSLVEWDEQF
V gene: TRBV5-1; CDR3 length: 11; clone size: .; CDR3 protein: ASSLEGANVLT
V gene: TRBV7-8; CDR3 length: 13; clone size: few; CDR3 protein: ASSPERQGSTEAF
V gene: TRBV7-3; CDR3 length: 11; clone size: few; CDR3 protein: ASSLGQGYAQH
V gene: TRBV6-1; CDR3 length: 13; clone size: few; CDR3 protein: ASSEIARSYNEQF
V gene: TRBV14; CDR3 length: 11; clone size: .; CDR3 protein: ASSWQQNTEAF
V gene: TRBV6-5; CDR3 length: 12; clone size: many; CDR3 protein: ASSPGTGDYEQY
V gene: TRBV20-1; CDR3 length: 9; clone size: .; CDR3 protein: SACRNTEAF
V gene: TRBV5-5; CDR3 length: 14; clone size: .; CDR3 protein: ASSYPGGKSPGELF
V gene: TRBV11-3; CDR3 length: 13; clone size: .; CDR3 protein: ASSLRPGELSEQF
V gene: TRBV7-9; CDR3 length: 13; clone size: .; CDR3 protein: ASSAGGQLSYEQY
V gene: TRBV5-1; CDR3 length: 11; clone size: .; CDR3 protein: ASSPLGIHEQY
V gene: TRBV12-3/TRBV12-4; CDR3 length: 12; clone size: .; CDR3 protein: ASSWTGKNTEAF
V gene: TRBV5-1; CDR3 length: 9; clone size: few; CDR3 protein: ATGDRETQY
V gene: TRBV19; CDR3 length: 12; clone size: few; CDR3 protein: ASSSDRSFYGYT
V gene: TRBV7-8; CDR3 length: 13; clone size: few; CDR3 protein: GGGPRVTGANVLT
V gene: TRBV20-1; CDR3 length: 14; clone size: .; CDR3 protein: SASRLAGLYQETQY
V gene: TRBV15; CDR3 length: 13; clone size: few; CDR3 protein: ATSSGTGGYNEQF
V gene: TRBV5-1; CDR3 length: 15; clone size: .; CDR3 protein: ASSLDSSLGGLGGYT
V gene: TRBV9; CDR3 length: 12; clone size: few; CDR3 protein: ASSVVGNTGELF
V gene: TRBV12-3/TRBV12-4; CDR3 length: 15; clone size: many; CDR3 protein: ASSLGTSGSGANVLT
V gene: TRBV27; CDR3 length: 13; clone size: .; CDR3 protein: ASSHGTSGYNEQF
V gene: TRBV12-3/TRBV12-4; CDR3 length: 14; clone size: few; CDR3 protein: ASSFSVSRLNNEQF
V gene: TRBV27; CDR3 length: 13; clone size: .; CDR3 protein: ASSPSDSFNYGYT
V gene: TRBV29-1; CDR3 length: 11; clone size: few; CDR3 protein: SAGDRANYGYT
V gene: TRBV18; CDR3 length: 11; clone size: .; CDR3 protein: ASSPRAAGELF
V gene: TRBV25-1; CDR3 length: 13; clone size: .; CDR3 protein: ASSDRGGSTGELF
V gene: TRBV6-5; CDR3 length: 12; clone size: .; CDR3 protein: ASSSRRGGYEQY
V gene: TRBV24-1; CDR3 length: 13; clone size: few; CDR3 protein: ATSDFGSSYNEQF
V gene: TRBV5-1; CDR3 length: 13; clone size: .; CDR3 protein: ASSLGQGYSYEQY
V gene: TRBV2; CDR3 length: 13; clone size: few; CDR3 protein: ASSDGQGAYNEQF
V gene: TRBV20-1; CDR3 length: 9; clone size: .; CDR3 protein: SASPNQPQH
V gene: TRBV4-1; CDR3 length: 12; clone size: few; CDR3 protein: ASRGPLNAGELF
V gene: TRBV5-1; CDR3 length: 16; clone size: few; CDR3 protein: ASSLWGTASSPTDTQY
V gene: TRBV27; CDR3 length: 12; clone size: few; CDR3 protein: ASRLSGRVNEQF
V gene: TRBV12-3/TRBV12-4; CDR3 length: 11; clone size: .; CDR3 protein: ASSLLGGGELF
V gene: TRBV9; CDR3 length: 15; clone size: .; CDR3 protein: ASSVDTRDRAKYEQY
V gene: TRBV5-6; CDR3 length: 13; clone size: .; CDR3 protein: ASSSGLIEFYEQY
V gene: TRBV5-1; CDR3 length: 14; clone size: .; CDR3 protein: ASSLVLDRVRRELF
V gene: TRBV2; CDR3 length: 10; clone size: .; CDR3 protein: ASTQDSLQSF
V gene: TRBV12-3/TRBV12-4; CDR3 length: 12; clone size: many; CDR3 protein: ASSLGQVNQPQH
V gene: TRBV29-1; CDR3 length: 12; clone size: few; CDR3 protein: SVEVERQNTEAF
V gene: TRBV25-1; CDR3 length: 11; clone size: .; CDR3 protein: ASSGTGHEKLF
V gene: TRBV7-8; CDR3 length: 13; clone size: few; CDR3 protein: ASSLYPERQETQY
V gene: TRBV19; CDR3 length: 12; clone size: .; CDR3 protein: ASSNGGDQETQY
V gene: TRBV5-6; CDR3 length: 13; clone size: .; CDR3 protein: ASSWGQGMNQPQH
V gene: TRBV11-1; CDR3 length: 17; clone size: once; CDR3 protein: ASSRPLSGERSSTDTQY
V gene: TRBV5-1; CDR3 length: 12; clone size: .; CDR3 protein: ASSFLTDSYEQY
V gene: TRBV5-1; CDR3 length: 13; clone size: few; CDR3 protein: ASSRREGLTYEQY
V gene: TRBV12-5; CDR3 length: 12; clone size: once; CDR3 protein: ASGLSTGRAEAF
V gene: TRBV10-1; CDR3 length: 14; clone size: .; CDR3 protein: ASSESAGSSGNTIY
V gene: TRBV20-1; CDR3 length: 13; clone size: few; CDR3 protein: SAFSYSGGQETQY
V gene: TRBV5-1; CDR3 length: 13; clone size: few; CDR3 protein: ASRNGGRAYNEQF
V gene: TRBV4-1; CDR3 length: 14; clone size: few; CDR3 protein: ASSPDGTYNPSEQY
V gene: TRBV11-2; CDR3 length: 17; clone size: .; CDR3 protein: ASSTRNGPSGRRQETQY
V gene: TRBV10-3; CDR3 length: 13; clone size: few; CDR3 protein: AISEAGRLTYEQY
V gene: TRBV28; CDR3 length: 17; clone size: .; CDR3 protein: ASSLPGQLIGDHYNEQF